What follows is one T cell receptor beta chain and its context. The data were produced by immunoSEQ multiplex PCR, yet TCRdb's version contains in-frame clones alone and is incomplete. This sample has about 210,000 clones, with 85% to 90% found just once. The data belong to a study of blood T cell repertoires in COVID-19. Turning to the study itself: T cells, B-cell-depleted T cells, or PBMCs supplied cDNA or gDNA.

This CDR3 region has 16 residues. V was clipped by 1 base and J by 9 bases; unmatched bases: 14. Per the germline V gene, CDR1 is SEHNR and CDR2 is FQNEAQ (reference sequence). The chain carries TRBV7-9 and TRBJ1-1, with TRBD1 identical over 7 bases. The TCR sequence derives from a man between 18 and 29 years old with active or convalescent COVID-19. Sequenced sample: peripheral blood. The CDR3 DNA sequence: TGTGCCAGCAGCTTAGAAGCACTAGGGGGCGCGGAGAAAGCTTTCTTT. It codes for CASSLEALGGAEKAFF.